This T cell receptor (beta chain) emerged from a study of cytomegalovirus exposure and HLA in healthy donors. CDR3 length equals 13 residues. V was clipped by 2 bases and J by 6 bases; unmatched bases: 3. CDR1 is MNHEY and CDR2 is SMNVEV in the germline V gene (reference sequence). The PCR employed 60 Vbeta primers together with 13 Jbeta primers. The repertoire was sequenced with immunoSEQ multiplex PCR; TCRdb's copy has only in-frame clones and lacks some. The sample lists roughly 130,000 clones, about 84% occurring once. Of note for this clone: The antigen is unknown.

Study-wide results and limits: HLA alleles were associated with 15,000 to 20,000 TCR beta sequences in a later analysis at 0.05 false discovery rate. The authors later linked a missense DCLRE1C variant to TCR beta V- and J-gene trimming. TCR beta sequences reportedly predicted most subjects' HLA-A and HLA-B alleles accurately.

The chain couples TRBV27 to TRBJ1-2; TRBD1 matches at 7 bases. The sequence was obtained from a boy younger than 18 in good health and CMV-seronegative. The sequencing sample was made of PBMCs. The CDR3 sequence: CASSLEGAHGYTF. The CDR3, as DNA: TGTGCCAGCAGTTTAGAGGGGGCGCATGGCTACACCTTC.